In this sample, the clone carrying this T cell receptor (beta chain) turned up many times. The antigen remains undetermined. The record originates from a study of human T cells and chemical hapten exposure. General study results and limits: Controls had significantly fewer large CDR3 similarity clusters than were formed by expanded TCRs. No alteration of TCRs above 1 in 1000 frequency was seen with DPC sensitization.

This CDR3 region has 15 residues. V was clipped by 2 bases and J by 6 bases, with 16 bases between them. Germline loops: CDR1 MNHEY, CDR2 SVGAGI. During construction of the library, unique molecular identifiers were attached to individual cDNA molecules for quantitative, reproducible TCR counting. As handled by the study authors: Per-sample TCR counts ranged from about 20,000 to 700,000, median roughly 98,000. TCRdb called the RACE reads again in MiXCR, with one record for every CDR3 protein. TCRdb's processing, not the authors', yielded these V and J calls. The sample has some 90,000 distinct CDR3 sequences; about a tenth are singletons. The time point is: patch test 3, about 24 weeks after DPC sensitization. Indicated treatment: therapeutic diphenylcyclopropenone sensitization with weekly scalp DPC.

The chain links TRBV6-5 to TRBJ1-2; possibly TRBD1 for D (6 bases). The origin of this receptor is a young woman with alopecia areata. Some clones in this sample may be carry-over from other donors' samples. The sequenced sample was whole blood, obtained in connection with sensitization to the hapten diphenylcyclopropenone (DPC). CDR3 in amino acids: CASSYQGRGSDGYTF. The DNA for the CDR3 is TGTGCCAGCAGTTACCAAGGCAGGGGATCCGATGGCTACACCTTC.